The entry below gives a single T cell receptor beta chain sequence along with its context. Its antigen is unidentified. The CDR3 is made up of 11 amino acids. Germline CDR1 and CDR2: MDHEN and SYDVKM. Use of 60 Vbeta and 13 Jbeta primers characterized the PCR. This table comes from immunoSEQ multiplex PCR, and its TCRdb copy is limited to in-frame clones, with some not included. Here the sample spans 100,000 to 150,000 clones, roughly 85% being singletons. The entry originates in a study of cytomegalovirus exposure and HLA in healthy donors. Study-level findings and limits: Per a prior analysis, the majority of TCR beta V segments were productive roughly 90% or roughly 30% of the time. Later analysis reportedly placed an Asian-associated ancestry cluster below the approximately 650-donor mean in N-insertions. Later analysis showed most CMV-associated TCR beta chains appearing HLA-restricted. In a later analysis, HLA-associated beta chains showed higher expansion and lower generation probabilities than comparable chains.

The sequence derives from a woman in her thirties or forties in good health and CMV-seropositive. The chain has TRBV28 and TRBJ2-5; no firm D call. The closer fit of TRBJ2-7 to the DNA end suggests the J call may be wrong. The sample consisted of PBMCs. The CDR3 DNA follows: TGTGCCAGCAGGAAGTCCTACGAGCAGTACTTC. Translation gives CASRKSYEQYF.